This TCR beta chain was obtained from a study of blood T cell repertoires in COVID-19 (dated by TCRdb to the early 2020s). Regarding the study in general: The collaborator samples originated in the United States, Italy and Spain and spanned the acute and convalescent phases of COVID-19. The repertoires were released in a freely available public database meant as a resource for research on the immune response to SARS-CoV-2. The prospective study material was composed of cDNA or gDNA derived from T cells, B-cell-depleted T cells, or PBMCs. Deeply sampled blood TCRbeta repertoires from subjects exposed to, actively infected with, or recovered from COVID-19 were included in the dataset. The samples were drawn from the first 160 participants of the ongoing ImmuneRACE study and from some 1,300 subjects provided by 6 global collaborators. Where available, HLA class I and class II types were taken from metadata supplied by the sample provider and were not determined by assay-based typing. Sample metadata almost always included a de-identified subject ID, COVID-19 status, age in years and sex.

TCRbeta CDR3 regions were amplified from genomic DNA using the immunoSEQ Assay, a bias-controlled multiplex PCR. In the source study's methods: The number of nucleated cells in each sample was estimated from the amplification of reference gene primers within the assay. Sequence reads were collapsed and filtered to measure the absolute abundance of every unique TCRbeta CDR3 rearrangement. For each sample, productive Simpson clonality was calculated as the square root of Simpson's diversity index across productive rearrangements. TCRdb stores this immuneACCESS table with in-frame sequences only. Part of the clones is absent; in the studies checked, under half of the shortfall reflects unresolved V genes, and no reason is known for the rest. That table supplies the V and J calls and clone size; D and trimming were determined from the DNA. The sample yields around 63,000 clones; roughly 84% were counted once. Around 5.4% of the sample is held by the ten biggest clonotypes.

Whole blood was collected in K2EDTA tubes by collaborating institutions according to the institutions' own protocols. Collaborator samples were shipped for TCRbeta analysis as frozen whole blood, isolated PBMCs, or DNA extracted from either sample type. The study at large found these results: The quantity of clinical and demographic metadata differed by source and by participant and was supplied without curation.

V gives up 4 bases and J gives up 3 bases, and the segment between their germline ends measures 16 bases. Per the germline V gene (reference sequence), SGHKS is the CDR1 and YYEKEE is the CDR2. The CDR3 goes from the cysteine to the phenylalanine over 16 residues. Kept here is only the CDR3 DNA, which spans 48 bases and is read in frame from base 1. Concerning this clone itself: The antigen it recognizes is unknown. No qualities accompany the bases; no much larger clone lies one base away.

This clonotype was sampled from a woman between 65 and 79 years old with acute or convalescent COVID-19. The rearranged segments are TRBV5-5 and TRBJ2-2; tentative D gene TRBD2, with 5 bases matching. Sequenced sample: peripheral blood. The CDR3 has the sequence CASSGRIGLYTGELFF. The DNA sequence follows: TGTGCCAGCAGCGGCCGTATCGGACTGTACACCGGGGAGCTGTTTTTT.